This T cell receptor beta chain was recovered during a study of CD8 T cells in ankylosing spondylitis. Overall study findings and caveats: Peripheral blood held disease-linked clones only at relatively low frequency, and these were CD8+. A TCR beta motif of 7 or 8 highly homologous variants appeared characteristic of ankylosing spondylitis blood. The study looked at matched synovial fluid samples from ankylosing spondylitis patients. Disease-linked clones were reported to be significantly enriched there.

The V and J ends lost 6 bases and 7 bases respectively, with 16 bases between them. The germline CDR1 and CDR2 sequences are MNHEY and SVGEGT. This CDR3 region has 14 residues. This clonotype has only a few counts. No antigen is known for it. Molecular-barcoded quantitative 5'-RACE produced these TCR beta libraries. TCRdb re-analysed the 5' RACE reads in MiXCR, keeping a single row per CDR3 protein. Altogether about 44,000 distinct CDR3 sequences are present, approximately 9.9% being singletons, with the ten largest covering approximately 1.5%. This chain connects TRBV6-2 or TRBV6-3 to TRBJ1-5; TRBD1 is a possible D gene (6 bases). Material: blood, either unsorted or a sorted T cell fraction (not recorded which). The origin of this receptor is a male donor with ankylosing spondylitis or in good health (not recorded which). The CDR3 region has the DNA TGTGCCAGCAGGGAAGGGGGTGAGAGGCAGCCCCAGCATTTT. Translated, it gives CASREGGERQPQHF.